The rows below give T cell receptor beta chains drawn from one sample of a study of blood T cell repertoires in COVID-19. Sequencing used immunoSEQ multiplex PCR; TCRdb keeps in-frame clones, though not all of them. This sample yields 150,000 to 250,000 clones, of which roughly four fifths are seen a single time; 7.5% belongs to the top ten. Sequencing was carried out using PBMCs or T cells enriched from blood (not recorded which). The receptors shown here come from a man aged 35 to 55 who had recovered from COVID-19. The CDR3 runs from the conserved cysteine through the conserved F or W. Each record gives: clone size, V gene, D gene, J gene, CDR3 DNA, CDR3 protein. A D gene is named only where the DNA matches it firmly. Size is omitted from some rows. Given values are once, few, many or a class for expanded clones.

>-|TRBV10-3|-|TRBJ2-3
TGTGCCATCAGTGAGCAGGCCGCTAGCACAGATACGCAGTATTTT
CAISEQAASTDTQYF
>once|TRBV2|-|TRBJ2-7
TGTGCCAGCAGTGAAAGACAAACGACCTACGAGCAGTACTTC
CASSERQTTYEQYF
>-|TRBV4-2|TRBD1|TRBJ1-2
TGTGCCAGCAGCCAAGAAGGGGGCCTTATCTATGGCTACACCTTC
CASSQEGGLIYGYTF
>-|TRBV2|-|TRBJ2-3
TGTGCCAGCAGGGCGGGTCCTAGCACAGATACGCAGTATTTT
CASRAGPSTDTQYF
>-|TRBV30|-|TRBJ1-1
TGTGCCTGGAAAGGGTTTATGAGGGCGAACACTGAAGCTTTCTTT
CAWKGFMRANTEAFF
>-|TRBV21-1|-|TRBJ1-1
TGTGCCAGCAGCAAAGCGTTGGGGGGATCGAACACTGAAGCTTTCTTT
CASSKALGGSNTEAFF
>-|TRBV7-8|-|TRBJ1-5
TGTGCCAGCAGCTTAGACAAAGTGGAGCCCCAGCATTTT
CASSLDKVEPQHF
>once|TRBV2|-|TRBJ1-2
TGTGCCAGCAGTGAAGTTACCAGCCCGGGTGGCTACACCTTC
CASSEVTSPGGYTF
>-|TRBV18|-|TRBJ2-1
TGTGCCAGCTCACCGCCAACAGGGTTTAGTGAGCAGTTCTTC
CASSPPTGFSEQFF
>-|TRBV5-5|TRBD1|TRBJ1-2
TGTGCCAGCAGTGAGACAGGGGCAAACTATGGCTACACCTTC
CASSETGANYGYTF
>-|TRBV18|-|TRBJ1-1
TGTGCCAGCTCCTCAAGAAGACAGACTTACACTGAAGCTTTCTTT
CASSSRRQTYTEAFF
>-|TRBV7-8|-|TRBJ2-1
TGTGCCAGCAGCCGATTCGTTAATGAGCAGTTCTTC
CASSRFVNEQFF
>-|TRBV4-2|TRBD1|TRBJ1-3
TGTGCCAGCAGCCCTTTAGACAGGGCCTCCGGGGACACCATATATTTT
CASSPLDRASGDTIYF
>-|TRBV2|TRBD1|TRBJ1-2
TGTGCCAGCAGGCCCGGGACAGATAACTATGGCTACACCTTC
CASRPGTDNYGYTF
>-|TRBV5-5|-|TRBJ2-7
TGTGCCAGCAGCGGTGACAACCCCTACGAGCAGTACTTC
CASSGDNPYEQYF
>-|TRBV7-2|-|TRBJ2-5
TGTGCCAGCAGCCCTGAGTCGATGCAAGAGACCCAGTACTTC
CASSPESMQETQYF
>-|TRBV18|TRBD1|TRBJ2-7
TGTGCCAGCTCACCAGGGACAGGGGCAAGAGAGCAGTACTTC
CASSPGTGAREQYF
>-|TRBV2|-|TRBJ2-1
TGTGCCAGCAGTCTCTCTGAGGGAATTTACAATGAGCAGTTCTTC
CASSLSEGIYNEQFF
>-|TRBV19|TRBD1|TRBJ1-1
TGTGCCAGTAGTGACAGGGTCGGCACTGAAGCTTTCTTT
CASSDRVGTEAFF
>once|TRBV11-2|-|TRBJ1-2
TGTGCCAGCAGCTTAGTAGGAGGGTTCGATGGCTACACCTTC
CASSLVGGFDGYTF
>once|TRBV5-6|-|TRBJ2-7
TGTGCCAGCAGCTACCCAAAACAGGGACCCCACTACGAGCAGTACTTC
CASSYPKQGPHYEQYF
>-|TRBV5-1|TRBD2|TRBJ2-1
TGCGCCAGCCGTGAGCGGGGGGGTTCATACAATGAGCAGTTCTTC
CASRERGGSYNEQFF
>-|TRBV21-1|-|TRBJ2-7
TGTGCCAGCAGACCCGTGCTGGGGGGAGGCTCCTACGAGCAGTACTTC
CASRPVLGGGSYEQYF
>-|TRBV7-2|-|TRBJ1-3
TGTGCCAGCTCGTACAGGGCCCGTTACGATGGAAACACCATATATTTT
CASSYRARYDGNTIYF
>-|TRBV29-1|-|TRBJ1-1
TGCAGCGTGGAGCGGGGCTCGAACACTGAAGCTTTCTTT
CSVERGSNTEAFF
>-|TRBV6-2/TRBV6-3|TRBD1|TRBJ1-3
TGTGCCAGCAGTGCACAGGGGGCCGGTGGAAACACCATATATTTT
CASSAQGAGGNTIYF
>-|TRBV18|-|TRBJ2-2
TGTGCCAGCTCACCCAACAGGCGAAACACCGGGGAGCTGTTTTTT
CASSPNRRNTGELFF
>-|TRBV28|-|TRBJ1-5
TGTGCCAGCAGACCGTTAGCTCAGCCCCAGCATTTT
CASRPLAQPQHF
>-|TRBV5-1|TRBD1|TRBJ1-1
TGCGCCAGCAGTCTACAGGGGGTGAACACTGAAGCTTTCTTT
CASSLQGVNTEAFF
>-|TRBV3-1/TRBV3-2|-|TRBJ2-2
TGTGCCAGCAGTGTGGGGCCCACCGGGGAGCTGTTTTTT
CASSVGPTGELFF
>-|TRBV4-1|TRBD1|TRBJ1-1
TGCGCCAGCAGCCAAAAAAAAATGGGACAGGCGAACACTGAAGCTTTCTTT
CASSQKKMGQANTEAFF
>-|TRBV4-1|-|TRBJ1-1
TGCGCCAGCAGCCCGCGGTGGGACAAAGGGACTGAAGCTTTCTTT
CASSPRWDKGTEAFF
>few|TRBV7-9|-|TRBJ2-7
TGTGCCAGCAGCTTAAGTCGGTCCGCGGGGGCTTACGAGCAGTACTTC
CASSLSRSAGAYEQYF
>-|TRBV11-2|TRBD1|TRBJ1-1
TGTGCCAGCAGCTTCCGGGACAGCTGGTTCGATGAAGCTTTCTTT
CASSFRDSWFDEAFF
>-|TRBV7-2|-|TRBJ2-7
TGTGCCAGCAGCTCCTCTGGACAGCTCTACGAGCAGTACTTC
CASSSSGQLYEQYF
>-|TRBV5-4|-|TRBJ1-2
TGTGCCAGCAGCTTGGACGGAGGTAATGGCTACACCTTC
CASSLDGGNGYTF
>-|TRBV7-9|-|TRBJ2-2
TGTGCCAGCGGCGGGGTGTGGACCTTAAACACCGGGGAGCTGTTTTTT
CASGGVWTLNTGELFF
>-|TRBV7-2|-|TRBJ1-5
TGTGCCAGCAGCTCCGGACAGTGGAGCAATCAGCCCCAGCATTTT
CASSSGQWSNQPQHF
>once|TRBV7-2|-|TRBJ2-3
TGTGCCAGCAGCTTAGGGCTAGTCCCAGATACGCAGTATTTT
CASSLGLVPDTQYF
>-|TRBV12-5|-|TRBJ2-7
TGTGCTAGTGGTTTGCCCCGGGTCGGGCAGTACTTC
CASGLPRVGQYF
>-|TRBV9|TRBD1|TRBJ2-2
TGTGCCAGCAGCGTAGTTCGGACAGGGAACACCGGGGAGCTGTTTTTT
CASSVVRTGNTGELFF
>-|TRBV2|TRBD1|TRBJ2-7
TGTGCCAGCAAGCGGACAGGGGGTGTCGGTTCCTACGAGCAGTACTTC
CASKRTGGVGSYEQYF
>-|TRBV12-3/TRBV12-4|-|TRBJ1-3
TGTGCCAGCAGTTTGACAGCTGGAAACACCATATATTTT
CASSLTAGNTIYF
>few|TRBV6-5|-|TRBJ1-1
TGTGCCAGCAGCTTAAGATTGGCGGACACTGAAGCTTTCTTT
CASSLRLADTEAFF
>once|TRBV27|-|TRBJ1-6
TGTGCCAGCAGTTTGGCCGGGGGGGCAAATTCACCCCTCCACTTT
CASSLAGGANSPLHF
>-|TRBV5-4|TRBD1|TRBJ1-2
TGTGCCAGCAGCGCCGGACAGGGGGCTGGCGCTAACTATGGCTACACCTTC
CASSAGQGAGANYGYTF
>-|TRBV2|-|TRBJ1-5
TGTGCCAGCAGTCCCAGGGATGGCCAGCCCCAGCATTTT
CASSPRDGQPQHF
>few|TRBV7-8|-|TRBJ1-2
TGTGCCAGCAGCTCAGGGGATAACTATGGCTACACCTTC
CASSSGDNYGYTF
>-|TRBV5-1|-|TRBJ1-1
TGCGCCAGCAGTCCTGTGGGGACTCGGAACACTGAAGCTTTCTTT
CASSPVGTRNTEAFF
>-|TRBV5-1|-|TRBJ2-1
TGCGCCAGCAGCTCCGACAACCACAATGAGCAGTTCTTC
CASSSDNHNEQFF
>-|TRBV5-1|-|TRBJ2-7
TGCGCCAGCAGCTTGGATGTGGCGGGGTACGAGCAGTACTTC
CASSLDVAGYEQYF
>-|TRBV13|-|TRBJ1-1
TGTGCCAGCAGCTTTTACCGGACAGCCTACCAGAACACTGAAGCTTTCTTT
CASSFYRTAYQNTEAFF
>-|TRBV4-2|TRBD1|TRBJ1-2
TGTGCCAGCAGCCCTTATTCACAGGGGGTCTATGGCTACACCTTC
CASSPYSQGVYGYTF
>-|TRBV30|TRBD1|TRBJ1-1
TGTGCCTGGAGAAGGGACAGATTAACCCATCTGAACACTGAAGCTTTCTTT
CAWRRDRLTHLNTEAFF
>many|TRBV7-9|-|TRBJ2-2
TGTGCCAGCAGGGCTTCCGGGGAGCTGTTTTTT
CASRASGELFF
>-|TRBV4-1|TRBD1|TRBJ1-2
TGCGCCAGCAGCCAAAGGGGGCTTGGCTATGGCTACACCTTC
CASSQRGLGYGYTF
>-|TRBV19|TRBD1|TRBJ1-2
TGTGCCAGTAGTATCGGGACAGGGTTGAGCGGCTACACCTTC
CASSIGTGLSGYTF
>-|TRBV19|-|TRBJ1-5
TGTGCCAGTAGTACCAGCCGGGGGGGAGGGATAGATCAGCCCCAGCATTTT
CASSTSRGGGIDQPQHF
>-|TRBV10-2|-|TRBJ1-5
TGCGCCAGCAGCGACTTAGACAATCAGCCCCAGCATTTT
CASSDLDNQPQHF
>-|TRBV2|-|TRBJ2-2
TGTGCCAGCAGTGGAGAGGCGGCTACCGGGGAGCTGTTTTTT
CASSGEAATGELFF